One and the same sample provided the 24 T cell receptor beta chains below, sequenced in a study of blood T cell repertoires in COVID-19. The method was immunoSEQ multiplex PCR; TCRdb's version includes in-frame clones alone and lacks a portion of them. The table records about 190,000 clones, 84% of them present only once. Sequenced: PBMCs or T cells enriched from blood (not recorded which). The receptors originated from a woman in her thirties who had recovered from COVID-19.

CDR3 in amino acids: CASSSSGDRVLWGYTF. Here the CDR3 DNA reads TGCGCCAGCAGCTCGTCGGGGGACAGGGTACTTTGGGGCTACACCTTC. The chain joins TRBV5-1 to TRBJ1-2; 9 bases fit TRBD1. The CDR3 sequence is 16 residues long. Germline V gene data show CDR1 as SGHRS and CDR2 as YFSETQ. Losses at the gene ends were 3 bases for V and 8 bases for J; bases not matched to a gene: 14. The whole variable domain, filled in from reference TRBV5-1 and TRBJ1-2, reads KAGVTQTPRYLIKTRGQQVTLSCSPISGHRSVSWYQQTPGQGLQFLFEYFSETQRNKGNFPGRFSGRQFSNSRSEMNVSTLELGDSALYLCASSSSGDRVLWGYTFGSGTRLTVV.

This chain uses TRBV2 with TRBJ1-4; D is undetermined. The CDR3 runs to 15 residues. The germline V gene has CDR1 SNHLY and CDR2 FYNNEI. The V end lost 0 bases, the J end lost 8 bases, and 13 bases lay between the germline ends. This CDR3 is CASSEAAESGEKLFF. CDR3 DNA: TGTGCCAGCAGTGAAGCTGCGGAGAGTGGGGAAAAACTGTTTTTT.

V usage is TRBV5-4 and J usage is TRBJ1-1, with D uncertain. CDR1 is SGHNT, CDR2 YYREEE, per germline (reference sequence). The length of the CDR3 is 15 residues. V lost 0 bases and J lost 4, with 13 bases in between. The CDR3 region is CASSLVRARPTEAFF. The DNA of the CDR3 is TGTGCCAGCAGCTTGGTTAGAGCCAGGCCCACTGAAGCTTTCTTT.

The chain is built from TRBV7-2 and TRBJ1-5; TRBD1 matches 9 bases. The CDR3 loop spans 14 amino acids. The junction had 4 bases not matched to a gene; V was cut back by 4 bases and J by 6 bases. Germline CDR1 SGHTA, CDR2 FQGNSA. CDR3 amino acids: CASSSTGGIQPQHF. CDR3 sequence (DNA): TGTGCCAGCAGCTCGACAGGGGGTATTCAGCCCCAGCATTTT.

V usage is TRBV28 and J usage is TRBJ1-1; D is possibly TRBD1 (6 bases). CDR1 is MDHEN and CDR2 is SYDVKM in the germline V gene. The CDR3 length is 15 residues. V was clipped by 4 bases and J by 4 bases, with 16 bases between them. The CDR3 region has the DNA TGTGCCAGCAGTTCCCTCACAGGGTTTCCCACTGAAGCTTTCTTT. It translates to CASSSLTGFPTEAFF.

This clone appeared a single time. The V and J genes are TRBV28 and TRBJ2-2; tentatively, D is TRBD1 (6 bases). The germline V and J ends were trimmed by 7 bases and 1 base, with 13 bases remaining between them. CDR3 size: 15 residues. Germline lookup yields CDR1 MDHEN and CDR2 SYDVKM. The CDR3 region has the DNA TGTGCCAGCACCACACAGGGTGGGAACACCGGGGAGCTGTTTTTT. Its translation: CASTTQGGNTGELFF.

The chain has TRBV6-6 and TRBJ2-3; D unresolved. In germline, CDR1 is MNHNY, CDR2 SVGAGI (reference sequence). V dropped 8 bases and J dropped 0 bases, with 6 bases sitting between them. The CDR3 is made up of 12 amino acids. The CDR3 sequence is CASATSTDTQYF. CDR3 bases: TGTGCCAGCGCGACTAGCACAGATACGCAGTATTTT.

The chain combines TRBV19 with TRBJ1-1, with a tentative D call TRBD1 (5 bases). The germline V gene has CDR1 LNHDA and CDR2 SQIVND (reference sequence). This CDR3 comprises 15 residues. V lost 5 bases, J lost 0 bases, and 13 bases lay in between. Here the CDR3 reads CASSQTGLMNTEAFF. CDR3 sequence (DNA): TGTGCCAGTAGTCAAACAGGACTAATGAACACTGAAGCTTTCTTT. Together with reference TRBV19 and TRBJ1-1, the CDR3 gives the full variable domain: DGGITQSPKYLFRKEGQNVTLSCEQNLNHDAMYWYRQDPGQGLRLIYYSQIVNDFQKGDIAEGYSVSREKKESFPLTVTSAQKNPTAFYLCASSQTGLMNTEAFFGQGTRLTVV.

This sequence joins TRBV18 and TRBJ1-1; D unresolved. Trimming left V 3 bases short and J 8 bases short, with 22 bases between. Germline CDR1 and CDR2: KGHSH and LQKENI. The length of the CDR3 is 16 residues. CDR3 loop: CASSPSVQASATEAFF. The CDR3 coding sequence is TGTGCCAGCTCACCTTCGGTCCAGGCCTCGGCGACCGAAGCTTTCTTT.

The rearrangement joins TRBV10-3 to TRBJ1-1, with 7 bases lining up with TRBD1. The CDR3 totals 18 residues. Losses at the gene ends were 3 bases for V and 1 base for J; bases not matched to a gene: 14. Germline assignment: CDR1 ENHRY and CDR2 SYGVKD. This CDR3 reads CAISEGFTGALKNTEAFF. The CDR3, as DNA: TGTGCCATCAGTGAAGGTTTTACAGGGGCGTTAAAGAACACTGAAGCTTTCTTT.

The chain couples TRBV10-3 to TRBJ1-2; 8 nucleotides align to TRBD1. The CDR3 runs 13 residues. With 6 bases clipped from V and 4 bases from J, the junction kept 4 bases outside the gene matches. CDR1 ENHRY and CDR2 SYGVKD come from the germline V gene. DNA for the CDR3: TGTGCCATCAGGATGGGACAGGTCTATGGCTACACCTTC. Its translation is CAIRMGQVYGYTF.

This clone came up once. The rearrangement uses TRBV2 and TRBJ2-3; a weak D match, TRBD2 (6 bases). Germline V CDR1 and CDR2: SNHLY, FYNNEI. V was clipped by 5 bases and J by 4 bases, with 16 bases between them. The CDR3 is 15 residues long. The CDR3 bases are TGTGCCAGCAGTATATCTGTACTAGCCCCAGATACGCAGTATTTT. It encodes CASSISVLAPDTQYF.

The rearrangement joins TRBV5-1 to TRBJ1-5; 7 nucleotides line up with TRBD1. Per germline, CDR1 SGHRS and CDR2 YFSETQ. The CDR3 has 16 residues. J lost 5 bases, V lost 1 base, and 9 bases had no gene match. For the CDR3, the DNA is TGCGCCAGCAGCTTGCAAAGGGGGCAGTATGATCAGCCCCAGCATTTT. Translation gives CASSLQRGQYDQPQHF.

The rearrangement uses TRBV5-1 and TRBJ2-7, with D tentatively TRBD2 (5 bases). Trimming took 0 bases from V and 3 from J, leaving 10 bases between them. CDR1 and CDR2 (germline): SGHRS, YFSETQ. This CDR3 region has 14 residues. CDR3 region: CASSLELVYYEQYF. CDR3 sequence (DNA): TGCGCCAGCAGCTTGGAACTAGTTTACTACGAGCAGTACTTC.

The V and J genes are TRBV15 and TRBJ2-1, with D perhaps matching TRBD2 (6 bases). CDR3 length equals 12 residues. Per the germline V gene, CDR1 is LNHNV and CDR2 is YYDKDF (reference sequence). Trimming shortened V by 7 bases and J by 8 bases, and 12 bases separated the two germline ends. The CDR3 reads CATTPGGDEQFF. The DNA of the CDR3 is TGTGCCACCACCCCCGGAGGGGATGAGCAGTTCTTC.

This clone was seen just once. V is TRBV27 and J is TRBJ2-7, with 10 positions matching TRBD1. The V segment lost 5 bases and the J segment 3 bases; nucleotides outside the gene matches: 4. Germline V gene lookup returns CDR1 MNHEY and CDR2 SMNVEV (reference sequence). There are 14 residues in the CDR3. DNA for the CDR3: TGTGCCAGCAGTGGGACAGGGGCGATCTACGAGCAGTACTTC. This codes for CASSGTGAIYEQYF.

CDR3 bases: TGCAGTGGAGACAGGAACACTGAAGCTTTCTTT. The encoded protein is CSGDRNTEAFF. The V call is TRBV20-1, the J call TRBJ1-1; weak D call: TRBD1 (5 bases). This CDR3 spans 11 amino acids. Germline CDR1 and CDR2: DFQATT and SNEGSKA (reference sequence). V lost 7 bases and J 1 base, leaving 7 bases between the germline ends.

This clone has ten or more counts. V gene TRBV28 combines with J gene TRBJ2-2; TRBD1 matches 7 bases. After removal of 8 bases from V and 9 bases from J, the junction contained 3 bases not matched to a gene. The CDR3 consists of 11 residues. Germline CDR1 and CDR2: MDHEN and SYDVKM. CDR3 in DNA: TGTGCCAGCCAGGGGGTCCGGGAGCTGTTTTTT. It translates to CASQGVRELFF.

The chain couples TRBV2 to TRBJ1-5; D is unresolved. Germline CDR1 and CDR2: SNHLY and FYNNEI. Trimming took off 3 bases at V and 2 bases at J, with 11 bases between the two ends. The CDR3 contains 15 residues. The chain's CDR3 is CASSDQTIGNQPQHF. For the CDR3, the DNA is TGTGCCAGCAGTGACCAGACAATCGGCAATCAGCCCCAGCATTTT.

The CDR3 DNA follows: TGTGCCAGCAGCTTGGAACCAGGGGGCTCCTACGAGCAGTACTTC. Its translation is CASSLEPGGSYEQYF. The chain joins TRBV5-5 to TRBJ2-7, with TRBD1 identical over 7 bases. This CDR3 comprises 15 residues. Germline V gene data show CDR1 as SGHKS and CDR2 as YYEKEE (reference sequence). V trimming: 0 bases; J trimming: 0 bases; junction bases outside the gene matches: 3.

V is TRBV27 and J is TRBJ1-2; D is perhaps TRBD1 (5 bases). Trimming shortened V by 9 bases and J by 4 bases, and 9 bases separated the two germline ends. The CDR3 length is 11 residues. Germline CDR1 and CDR2: MNHEY and SMNVEV (reference sequence). CDR3 DNA: TGTGCCAGACGACAGACCTATGGCTACACCTTC. Protein sequence: CARRQTYGYTF.

This clone has just a few counts. The genes are TRBV19 and TRBJ1-1, with unresolved D. CDR1 and CDR2 (germline): LNHDA, SQIVND (reference sequence). CDR3 length: 14 amino acids. The V and J ends lost 3 bases and 0 bases respectively, with 8 bases between them. The CDR3 protein is CASSMQNMNTEAFF. In DNA form, the CDR3 reads TGTGCCAGTAGTATGCAGAACATGAACACTGAAGCTTTCTTT.

The CDR3 DNA follows: TGTGCCAGCCGACGGCAGGGTAATCAGCCCCAGCATTTT. It codes for CASRRQGNQPQHF. The chain employs TRBV2 and TRBJ1-5; D is perhaps TRBD1 (5 bases). There are 13 residues in the CDR3. The germline gives CDR1 SNHLY, CDR2 FYNNEI. The V end was cut by 8 bases, the J end by 4 bases, with 12 bases between. Together with reference TRBV2 and TRBJ1-5, the CDR3 gives the full variable domain: EPEVTQTPSHQVTQMGQEVILRCVPISNHLYFYWYRQILGQKVEFLVSFYNNEISEKSEIFDDQFSVERPDGSNFTLKIRSTKLEDSAMYFCASRRQGNQPQHFGDGTRLSIL.

The table lists this clone with a few counts. The chain employs TRBV5-1 and TRBJ2-1; 10 nucleotides match TRBD2. Germline values: CDR1 SGHRS, CDR2 YFSETQ. With 0 bases clipped from V and 7 bases from J, the junction kept 4 bases outside the gene matches. CDR3 size: 15 residues. The CDR3 loop reads CASSLDPSGSNEQFF. CDR3 sequence (DNA): TGCGCCAGCAGCTTGGACCCTAGCGGGAGTAATGAGCAGTTCTTC. The full variable domain, with the rest looked up from reference TRBV5-1 and TRBJ2-1, is KAGVTQTPRYLIKTRGQQVTLSCSPISGHRSVSWYQQTPGQGLQFLFEYFSETQRNKGNFPGRFSGRQFSNSRSEMNVSTLELGDSALYLCASSLDPSGSNEQFFGPGTRLTVL.